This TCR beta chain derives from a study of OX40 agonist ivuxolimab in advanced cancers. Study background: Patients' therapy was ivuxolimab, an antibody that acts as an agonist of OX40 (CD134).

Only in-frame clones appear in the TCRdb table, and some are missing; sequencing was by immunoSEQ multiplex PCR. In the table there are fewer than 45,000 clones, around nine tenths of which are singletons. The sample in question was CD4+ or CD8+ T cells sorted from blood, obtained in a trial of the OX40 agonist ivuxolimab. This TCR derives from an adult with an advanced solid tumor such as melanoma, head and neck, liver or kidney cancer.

The DNA of the CDR3 is TGCGCCAGCAGCTTTCGTCCTGGGAACTGGGATACGCAGTATTTT. It is translated as CASSFRPGNWDTQYF. J is TRBJ2-3 and V is TRBV5-1; D is undetermined. Germline V gives CDR1 SGHRS, CDR2 YFSETQ. Trimming took 2 bases from V and 6 from J, leaving 16 bases between them. The CDR3 totals 15 residues. The full variable domain, in which reference TRBV5-1 and TRBJ2-3 provide the parts outside the CDR3, is KAGVTQTPRYLIKTRGQQVTLSCSPISGHRSVSWYQQTPGQGLQFLFEYFSETQRNKGNFPGRFSGRQFSNSRSEMNVSTLELGDSALYLCASSFRPGNWDTQYFGPGTRLTVL.